This T cell receptor (beta chain) originates from a study of blood T cell repertoires in COVID-19. Produced via immunoSEQ multiplex PCR; TCRdb's table is partial and in-frame only. The sample has 190,000 or so clones; around nine tenths are singletons. This clone was observed a few times. Germline assignment: CDR1 MNHEY and CDR2 SVGEGT. With 6 bases removed from V and 7 bases from J, the gap between germline ends came to 25 bases. This CDR3 comprises 18 residues. The genes are TRBV6-2 or TRBV6-3 and TRBJ1-6; tentatively, D is TRBD1 (5 bases). This TCR came from a young woman who had recovered from COVID-19. The specimen was peripheral blood. The CDR3 sequence: CASSLEPGTAIQNSPLHF. The CDR3 DNA reads as TGTGCCAGCAGCCTAGAACCCGGGACTGCCATACAAAATTCACCCCTCCACTTT.